Listed below are T cell receptor beta chains from one sample, sequenced in a study of CXCR3-negative and CXCR3-positive naive CD8 T cells. After re-calling the 5' RACE reads, TCRdb lists one entry per CDR3 protein, DNA absent. The sample includes about 85,000 distinct CDR3 sequences. The sequencing sample was made of naive CXCR3+ CD8+ T cells from blood. The source is a human donor in good health. Some clones in this sample may be carry-over from other donors' samples. The CDR3 runs from the conserved cysteine through the conserved F or W.

J	V	CDR3
TRBJ1-1	TRBV6-6	CASSPLDETGWDTEAFF
TRBJ2-3	TRBV5-1	CASSGGTFDTQYF
TRBJ2-1	TRBV9	CASSARTPGHLPEQFF
TRBJ2-5	TRBV7-3	CASSLNPGLAEDTQYF
TRBJ1-1	TRBV20-1	CSAVDLRDPRTTEAFF
TRBJ2-3	TRBV27	CASSWLGGDTQYF
TRBJ1-1	TRBV5-1	CASSPGQGEGTEAFF
TRBJ1-4	TRBV4-1	CASSQGMFPGNEKLFF
TRBJ2-5	TRBV4-1	CASSRDEETQYF
TRBJ2-1	TRBV7-9	CASSLAGLFGEQFF
TRBJ1-1	TRBV6-5	CASSYLSRGRMNTEAFF
TRBJ2-1	TRBV13	CASNQRGESSYNEQFF
TRBJ1-6	TRBV28	CASSLDRIPYNSPLNF
TRBJ2-1	TRBV29-1	CSVEDRGTSYNEQFF
TRBJ2-3	TRBV28	CASSSVAGTDTQYF
TRBJ2-7	TRBV5-1	CASSLPLPTGPYEQYF
TRBJ1-4	TRBV28	CASSLLTPATNEKLFF
TRBJ1-5	TRBV20-1	CSARDLQYSNQPQHF
TRBJ2-6	TRBV9	CASSVGGGANVLTF
TRBJ2-2	TRBV4-1	CASSQSQGSGELFF
TRBJ1-2	TRBV12-3/TRBV12-4	CASSPALVRGYGYTF
TRBJ2-1	TRBV14	CASSQPGAYNEQFF
TRBJ2-2	TRBV7-6	CASSSLAGEYAGELFF
TRBJ2-3	TRBV14	CASSQTSGDTQYF
TRBJ2-3	TRBV4-3	CASSQGLADTDTQYF
TRBJ2-1	TRBV7-6	CASSLGGVGLFDEQFF
TRBJ2-5	TRBV28	CASTPGMGIDQYF
TRBJ2-7	TRBV13	CASSSSGRTSYEQYF
TRBJ2-7	TRBV5-1	CASSLDGEQYF
TRBJ1-2	TRBV4-3	CASSQEREAGDGYGYTF
TRBJ2-1	TRBV6-6	CASSYSAGNSYNEQFF
TRBJ2-7	TRBV27	CASSPRTSGILEGYEQYF
TRBJ1-1	TRBV10-2	CASSEGGANTEAFF
TRBJ1-2	TRBV27	CASSFSGRGGANYGYTF
TRBJ2-1	TRBV29-1	CSVAGGMFDEQFF
TRBJ2-7	TRBV5-1	CASSLDATAEQYF
TRBJ2-7	TRBV10-3	CAITGDKGLEQYF
TRBJ1-1	TRBV29-1	CSVVENTEAFF
TRBJ2-1	TRBV12-3/TRBV12-4	CASSLLAGPPYNEQFF
TRBJ1-5	TRBV21-1	CASSKGGQGDQPQHF
TRBJ1-1	TRBV4-2	CASSQRAEGGAFF
TRBJ2-7	TRBV9	CASSGNYEQYF
TRBJ2-3	TRBV20-1	CSAPDREGGVRSDTQYF
TRBJ2-3	TRBV20-1	CSASTLFSTDTQYF
TRBJ2-7	TRBV29-1	CSVGPSPGYEQYF
TRBJ2-1	TRBV12-3/TRBV12-4	CASSLGRVNEQFF
TRBJ2-7	TRBV10-3	CAISGGLGDEQYF
TRBJ2-1	TRBV11-1	CASSFGRTGFSHNEQFF
TRBJ1-2	TRBV7-9	CASSLAVANYGYTF
TRBJ2-7	TRBV12-3/TRBV12-4	CASSFTWQGPLFYEQYF
TRBJ2-7	TRBV28	CASSHVAYEQYF
TRBJ2-7	TRBV9	CASSAKETSGQAYEQYF
TRBJ2-7	TRBV2	CASSEPASGGYEQYF
TRBJ1-1	TRBV28	CASSLPTGDALEAFF
TRBJ2-7	TRBV7-8	CASSLEGEGWGPSSYEQYF